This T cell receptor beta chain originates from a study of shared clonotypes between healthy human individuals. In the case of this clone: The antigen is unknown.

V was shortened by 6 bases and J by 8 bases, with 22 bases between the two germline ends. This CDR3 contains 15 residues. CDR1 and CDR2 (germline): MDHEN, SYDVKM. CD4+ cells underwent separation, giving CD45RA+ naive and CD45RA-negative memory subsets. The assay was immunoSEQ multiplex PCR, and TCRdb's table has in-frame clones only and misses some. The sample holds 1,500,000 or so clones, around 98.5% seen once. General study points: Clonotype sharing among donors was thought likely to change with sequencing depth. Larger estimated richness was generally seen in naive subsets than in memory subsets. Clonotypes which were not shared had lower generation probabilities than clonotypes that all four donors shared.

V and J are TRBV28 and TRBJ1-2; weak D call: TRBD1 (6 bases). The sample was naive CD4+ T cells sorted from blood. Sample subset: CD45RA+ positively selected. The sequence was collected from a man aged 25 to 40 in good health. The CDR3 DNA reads TGTGCCAGCAGGAGGGCGCCGGGACAAGATTCCGGCTACACCTTC. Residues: CASRRAPGQDSGYTF.